This record covers a single TCR beta chain. Use of 60 Vbeta and 13 Jbeta primers characterized the PCR. TCRdb's table, derived via immunoSEQ multiplex PCR, lists solely in-frame clones and lacks some. The sample comprises about 95,000 clones, about four fifths of which are singletons, and nearly 3.5% rests with the top ten. This sample was included in a study of cytomegalovirus exposure and HLA in healthy donors. The specimen was PBMCs. This sequence was found in a man in his thirties or forties in good health and CMV-seropositive.

The CDR3 nucleotides are TGTGCCAGCTCACCGGAAACAGGGGCAGATACGCAGTATTTT. Encoded protein: CASSPETGADTQYF. V is TRBV18 and J is TRBJ2-3, with TRBD1 matching 7 bases. J was trimmed by 4 bases and V by 3 bases; bases with no gene match: 4. From germline, CDR1 is KGHSH and CDR2 LQKENI. The CDR3 runs 14 residues.